These T cell receptor beta chains were read from a single sample in a study of T cell clones after liver transplantation. Libraries were prepared by immunoSEQ multiplex PCR; TCRdb keeps only in-frame clonotypes and omits some of them. This table holds about 120,000 clones, about nine tenths found once. The source was CD4+ T cells from blood, collected 12 months after liver transplant. The receptors were sampled from a human patient who received a liver transplant. Some T cells may have originated in the graft donor. Each CDR3 is given with its conserved first and last residue. D genes are given only for firm matches. A clone size is listed for some rows: how often the clone was seen (once, few, many), or a class if it is expanded.

abundance | j_gene | d_gene | v_gene | CDR3nt | CDR3aa
. | TRBJ1-2 | . | TRBV6-1 | TGTGCCAGCAGTGAAGAGTACTCGGTGCAGGGTTTGTCCCATGGCTACACCTTC | CASSEEYSVQGLSHGYTF
. | TRBJ1-5 | . | TRBV27 | TGTGCCAGCAGTTTCGGAAGGTCCGGCGGGAGCAATCAGCCCCAGCATTTT | CASSFGRSGGSNQPQHF
. | TRBJ2-1 | TRBD2 | TRBV2 | TGTGCCAGCAGTGGCCTAGGGCCCGGGACTAGCGTTAAGTACAATGAGCAGTTCTTC | CASSGLGPGTSVKYNEQFF
few | TRBJ2-1 | . | TRBV19 | TGTGCCAGTAGTATCGGGCAGGGGAGCGGCGATGAGCAGTTCTTC | CASSIGQGSGDEQFF
. | TRBJ1-5 | . | TRBV2 | TGTGCCAGCGCAGGGACCGATCAGCCCCAGCATTTT | CASAGTDQPQHF
. | TRBJ2-5 | TRBD2 | TRBV19 | TGTGCCAGTAGTCCCCTAGCGGGAGGAGAAGGGGCCCAGTACTTC | CASSPLAGGEGAQYF
. | TRBJ2-1 | . | TRBV4-2 | TGTGCCAGCAGCCAAGACTTACTCTCTGTCTCACCAACCTACAATGAGCAGTTCTTC | CASSQDLLSVSPTYNEQFF
once | TRBJ2-1 | . | TRBV11-3 | TGTGCCAGCAGCTTAGGCGTACTGGAGCAGTTCTTC | CASSLGVLEQFF
. | TRBJ2-7 | . | TRBV1 | TGCACCAGCAGCCGACTCCCAGCGGGATCCACTCGATACGAGCAGTACTTC | CTSSRLPAGSTRYEQYF
. | TRBJ2-7 | . | TRBV7-3 | TGTGCCAGCAGCTTAAGGGCGGGCCCCTCCTACGAGCAGTACTTC | CASSLRAGPSYEQYF
. | TRBJ1-5 | . | TRBV5-1 | TGCGCCAGCAGCTGGACCAGTGGGAGCAATCAGCCCCAGCATTTT | CASSWTSGSNQPQHF
. | TRBJ1-1 | . | TRBV28 | TGTGCCAGCACCCCACAAGGCTATTTGAACACTGAAGCTTTCTTT | CASTPQGYLNTEAFF
. | TRBJ2-7 | TRBD2 | TRBV30 | TGTGCCTGGAGTGCTTTTTCCGGGACTAGCGGAGTCGAGCAGTACTTC | CAWSAFSGTSGVEQYF
. | TRBJ2-3 | TRBD2 | TRBV9 | TGTGCCAGCAGCGCCCTAGCGGGTTCTGGCACAGATACGCAGTATTTT | CASSALAGSGTDTQYF
. | TRBJ1-2 | . | TRBV19 | TGTGCCAGTAGTATCGTGAGGGGCGGTAACTATGGCTACACCTTC | CASSIVRGGNYGYTF
. | TRBJ2-7 | . | TRBV6-5 | TGTGCCAGCGTGGAGGGGGGGGGCGCAGTCGGCGAGCAGTACTTC | CASVEGGGAVGEQYF
. | TRBJ1-1 | . | TRBV9 | TGTGCCAGCAGCGTGAAAGGAAACACTGAAGCTTTCTTT | CASSVKGNTEAFF
. | TRBJ2-1 | . | TRBV6-4 | TGTGCCAGCAGTGACTTTCTCTCCTACAATGAGCAGTTCTTC | CASSDFLSYNEQFF
. | TRBJ2-2 | . | TRBV4-3 | TGCGCCAGCAGCCAAGAAGGGCAGGCCAACACCGGGGAGCTGTTTTTT | CASSQEGQANTGELFF
. | TRBJ2-1 | . | TRBV7-3 | TGTGCCAGCAGCTTGGCCCAAGGGTACTACAATGAGCAGTTCTTC | CASSLAQGYYNEQFF
. | TRBJ1-4 | TRBD1 | TRBV29-1 | TGCAGCGTGGAGACAGGGGTGGAGGAAAAACTGTTTTTT | CSVETGVEEKLFF
. | TRBJ2-7 | TRBD2 | TRBV11-3 | TGTGCCAGCAGCTATAGCGGGCTGAGCTCCTACGAGCAGTACTTC | CASSYSGLSSYEQYF
. | TRBJ1-2 | TRBD1 | TRBV6-1 | TGTGCCACAAGGGGACAGGGGGCAGGCAATTTACGCTACACCTTC | CATRGQGAGNLRYTF
few | TRBJ1-1 | . | TRBV20-1 | TGCAGTGCTAGAACTGAAGCTTTCTTT | CSARTEAFF
. | TRBJ1-5 | . | TRBV5-8 | . | CASSLVGGGNAF
few | TRBJ2-5 | . | TRBV9 | TGTGCCAGCAGCGTAGACACGAGGGAGACCCAGTACTTC | CASSVDTRETQYF
. | TRBJ2-3 | . | TRBV11-3 | TGTGCCAGCAAATTAGGGGACGGGAGAACAGATACGCAGTATTTT | CASKLGDGRTDTQYF
. | TRBJ2-1 | . | TRBV11-3 | TGTGCCAGCAGCTTACGACCGGCCTATGAGCAGTTCTTC | CASSLRPAYEQFF
once | TRBJ2-3 | . | TRBV2 | TGTGCCAGCAGTGGAAGAGGGAGGGGGACCTATGCCACAGATACGCAGTATTTT | CASSGRGRGTYATDTQYF
few | TRBJ1-1 | TRBD1 | TRBV18 | TGTGCCAGCTCACCACGGACAGGACGGACCGAAGCTTTCTTT | CASSPRTGRTEAFF
once | TRBJ2-1 | TRBD2 | TRBV5-4 | TGTGCCAGCAGCTTCCAATTAGCGGGAGGGAATGAGCAGTTCTTC | CASSFQLAGGNEQFF
. | TRBJ2-2 | TRBD2 | TRBV27 | TGTGCCAGCAGTTTGACTAGCGGTAACACCGGGGAGCTGTTTTTT | CASSLTSGNTGELFF
. | TRBJ2-7 | . | TRBV11-3 | TGTGCCAGCAGACCTCGGGACACCTCCTACGAGCAGTACTTC | CASRPRDTSYEQYF
. | TRBJ2-1 | . | TRBV18 | TGTGCCAGCTCTCCACACGGTTGGGAGCAGTTCTTC | CASSPHGWEQFF
. | TRBJ2-5 | TRBD1 | TRBV23-1 | TGCGCCAGCAGTCGCGGGACAGGGGAAAGGGGGTACCAAGAGACCCAGTACTTC | CASSRGTGERGYQETQYF
few | TRBJ2-2 | . | TRBV11-2 | TGTGCCAGCAGCTTGTCACAGTACACCGGGGAGCTGTTTTTT | CASSLSQYTGELFF
. | TRBJ2-5 | TRBD2 | TRBV7-6 | TGTGCCAGCAGCTTAGTCCCGGGGGGGCAAGAGACCCAGTACTTC | CASSLVPGGQETQYF
once | TRBJ1-1 | TRBD1 | TRBV18 | TGTGCCAGCTCACCCTCCGCAGGGGGCAATTCTGAAGCTTTCTTT | CASSPSAGGNSEAFF
. | TRBJ2-2 | TRBD1 | TRBV7-9 | TGTGCCAGCAGCTTAGGCATGTCAGGGGGCCGGACCGGGGAGCTGTTTTTT | CASSLGMSGGRTGELFF
. | TRBJ2-1 | TRBD2 | TRBV19 | TGTGCCAGTAGTATAGGACTAGCGGGTGCCTACAATGAGCAGTTCTTC | CASSIGLAGAYNEQFF
. | TRBJ2-3 | . | TRBV9 | TGTGCCAGCAGCGGGATAGGGTCTAGCACAGATACGCAGTATTTT | CASSGIGSSTDTQYF
. | TRBJ1-5 | . | TRBV2 | TGTGCCAGCAGTGAGGGCCGTTCCCATCAGCCCCAGCATTTT | CASSEGRSHQPQHF
. | TRBJ1-5 | . | TRBV4-1 | TGCGCCAGCAGCCAAGACGTGGTTTCCAATCAGCCCCAGCATTTT | CASSQDVVSNQPQHF
. | TRBJ2-3 | TRBD1 | TRBV7-3 | TGTGCCAGCAGCTTTACCACCGGAAGGACAGGGTTGCAGTATTTT | CASSFTTGRTGLQYF
. | TRBJ2-1 | . | TRBV7-3 | TGTGCCAGCAGCTTAGTGGCCTACAATGAGCAGTTCTTC | CASSLVAYNEQFF
. | TRBJ1-1 | TRBD1 | TRBV18 | TGTGCCAGCTCACACACCGGGACAGGGGGTTATGACACTGAAGCTTTCTTT | CASSHTGTGGYDTEAFF
. | TRBJ1-1 | TRBD1 | TRBV29-1 | TGCAGCGTCGAAACCGGGACAGGGCTTGAAGCTTTCTTT | CSVETGTGLEAFF
. | TRBJ2-3 | . | TRBV5-1 | TGCGCCAGCAGCCCGGTCCCCACAGATACGCAGTATTTT | CASSPVPTDTQYF
. | TRBJ2-5 | . | TRBV4-2 | TGTGCCAGCAGCCCCGCGGGCGGGACGGAGACCCAGTACTTC | CASSPAGGTETQYF
once | TRBJ2-7 | . | TRBV29-1 | TGCAGCGTTGCGACAGCGCACGAGCAGTACTTC | CSVATAHEQYF
. | TRBJ2-7 | TRBD2 | TRBV6-1 | TGTGCCAGCAGTGAGATAGCGGGAGTACACGAGCAGTACTTC | CASSEIAGVHEQYF
. | TRBJ1-3 | . | TRBV28 | TGTGCCAGCAGTCAGGCGAGGGCGGGAAACACCATATATTTT | CASSQARAGNTIYF
. | TRBJ1-1 | . | TRBV25-1 | TGTGCCAGCAGTGAATATAAGGGCGGGACAAGAGCTTTCTTT | CASSEYKGGTRAFF
. | TRBJ2-7 | . | TRBV18 | TGTGCCAGCTCACCAGGCTACGAGCAGTACTTC | CASSPGYEQYF
. | TRBJ1-1 | . | TRBV6-1 | TGTGCCACCCTAAGAGATACAGGGATTGCTTTCTTT | CATLRDTGIAFF
. | TRBJ1-3 | . | TRBV10-3 | TGTGCCATCAGTGGCTCTACCACCGGGGACTCTGGAAACACCATATATTTT | CAISGSTTGDSGNTIYF
. | TRBJ2-7 | TRBD2 | TRBV28 | TGTGCCAGCATCTTAGGGGGGACTAGCTCCTACAGCGAGCAGTACTTC | CASILGGTSSYSEQYF
. | TRBJ2-7 | . | TRBV7-3 | TGTGCCAGCAGCTTATTCCCTGGATCCTACGAGCAGTACTTC | CASSLFPGSYEQYF
. | TRBJ2-3 | TRBD2 | TRBV11-2 | TGTGCCAGCAGCTTAGATCCTGTAGCGGGAGGGGGGACAGATACGCAGTATTTT | CASSLDPVAGGGTDTQYF
. | TRBJ1-1 | . | TRBV27 | TGTGCCAGCAGTTTACACCGTCCGGGTTCGAACACTGAAGCTTTCTTT | CASSLHRPGSNTEAFF